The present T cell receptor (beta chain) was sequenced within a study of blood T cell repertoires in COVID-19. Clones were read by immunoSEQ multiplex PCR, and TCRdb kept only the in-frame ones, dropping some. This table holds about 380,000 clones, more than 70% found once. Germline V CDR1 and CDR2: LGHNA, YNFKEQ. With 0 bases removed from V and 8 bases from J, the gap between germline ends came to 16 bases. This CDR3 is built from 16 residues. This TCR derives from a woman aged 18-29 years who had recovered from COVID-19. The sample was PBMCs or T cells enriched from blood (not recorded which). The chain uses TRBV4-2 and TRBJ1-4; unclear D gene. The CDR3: CASSQEKVGTGEKLFF. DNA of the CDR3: TGTGCCAGCAGCCAAGAGAAGGTCGGCACGGGAGAAAAACTGTTTTTT.